This T cell receptor beta chain is from a study of T-cell memory formation after mild COVID-19. Study-level findings and limits: The study found balanced CD4/CD8 in clones contracting day 15 to 85 and a CD4+ lean in later expanders.

TCRdb ran MiXCR on the 5' RACE reads and lists one entry per CDR3 protein. The data hold around 320,000 distinct CDR3 sequences, with approximately 14% observed a single time. This clonotype was detected only a few times. Its antigen is as yet unknown. V lost 4 bases, J lost 5 bases, and 17 bases lay in between. The length of the CDR3 is 16 residues. The germline gives CDR1 MNHEY, CDR2 SVGAGI. What was sequenced was PBMCs or a T cell subset sorted from them (not recorded which). This chain links TRBV6-5 with TRBJ1-4, with D possibly matching TRBD1 (5 bases). This receptor was taken from a man between 18 and 29 years old who had mild COVID-19 (a few samples of this study predate the infection). Cell type and time point are not known. CDR3 region: CASSSNPPRGNEKLFF. The CDR3 nucleotides are TGTGCCAGCAGTTCCAACCCACCCCGGGGCAATGAAAAACTGTTTTTT.